Below, 8 T cell receptor beta chains from the same sample are listed, as sequenced in a study of multiple sclerosis patients with progressive multifocal leukoencephalopathy (dated by TCRdb to the late 2010s). The time point label on this specimen signifies: before natalizumab initiation. Preparation of the library involved the immunoSEQ multiplex PCR assay. TCRdb carries this immuneACCESS record with in-frame sequences only. Its versions omit some clonotypes, under half of them owing to an unresolved V gene in the studies checked, with the rest unexplained. Here the sample has fewer than 35,000 clones; around 89% occur a single time. The top ten hold about 1.5% of the sample. Sequencing was done on a sample of PBMCs. These receptors originate from a human donor with multiple sclerosis.

V and J are TRBV4-3 and TRBJ2-5; a weak D match, TRBD1 (5 bases). The J call may be wrong; the DNA end is better matched by TRBJ2-7. This CDR3 has 15 residues. CDR1 LGHNA and CDR2 YSLEER come from the germline V gene. Here the CDR3 reads CASSPTVPPGNEQYF. The CDR3 coding sequence is TGCGCCAGCAGCCCCACAGTCCCTCCAGGGAACGAGCAGTACTTC.

This rearrangement joins TRBV6-1 to TRBJ2-2; D might be TRBD1 (5 bases). CDR1 MNHNS and CDR2 SASEGT come from the germline V gene. Trimming removed 6 bases at V and 5 bases at J, with 16 bases between. The CDR3 is made up of 15 amino acids. CDR3 sequence: CASRPEQVFTGELFF. The CDR3 coding sequence is TGTGCCAGCAGACCCGAACAGGTTTTTACCGGGGAGCTGTTTTTT.

The chain recombines TRBV6-5 with TRBJ2-7; TRBD2 is a possible D gene (7 bases). The CDR3 runs to 12 residues. The V end was cut by 6 bases, the J end by 9 bases, with 15 bases between. In germline, CDR1 is MNHEY, CDR2 SVGAGI. This CDR3 reads CASSRGGGSQYF. The CDR3 nucleotides are TGTGCCAGCAGCCGAGGGGGGGGGTCGCAGTACTTC.

This clone appeared a single time. The CDR3 nucleotides read TGTGCCTCGGACGGTCGCCTAGGCGAGCAGTACTTC. Protein: CASDGRLGEQYF. The chain recombines TRBV7-2 with TRBJ2-7; D is unclear. CDR1 is SGHTA and CDR2 is FQGNSA in the germline V gene. The germline V and J ends were trimmed by 11 bases and 6 bases, with 17 bases remaining between them. CDR3 length: 12 residues. Variable domain in full (rest from reference TRBV7-2 and TRBJ2-7): GAGVSQSPSNKVTEKGKDVELRCDPISGHTALYWYRQSLGQGLEFLIYFQGNSAPDKSGLPSDRFSAERTGGSVSTLTIQRTQQEDSAVYLCASDGRLGEQYFGPGTRLTVT.

V is TRBV29-1 and J is TRBJ1-1; D is ambiguous. With 5 bases removed from V and 1 base from J, the gap between germline ends came to 11 bases. This CDR3 is 13 amino acids long. Germline lookup yields CDR1 SQVTM and CDR2 ANQGSEA. Here the CDR3 DNA reads TGCAGCGTTTCTGGGCGGCAGAACACTGAAGCTTTCTTT. Its protein product is CSVSGRQNTEAFF.

The chain couples TRBV11-2 to TRBJ1-6, with D unresolved. Germline assignment: CDR1 SGHAT and CDR2 FQNNGV. Trimming removed 5 bases from V and 7 bases from J, with 9 bases in between. The CDR3 has 13 amino acids. CDR3 sequence (DNA): TGTGCCAGCAGCCGATCTAAAAATTCACCCCTCCACTTT. It codes for CASSRSKNSPLHF.

The J gene is TRBJ2-7, the V gene TRBV28; no definite D call. This CDR3 spans 12 amino acids. Germline loops: CDR1 MDHEN, CDR2 SYDVKM. The V gene lost 5 bases and the J gene lost 6 bases, with 11 bases spanning the gap. CDR3: CASSPPSSEQYF. Written as DNA, the CDR3 is TGTGCCAGCAGTCCTCCTAGTAGCGAGCAGTACTTC.

The J gene is TRBJ1-2, the V gene TRBV5-4; D is unclear. In germline, CDR1 is SGHNT, CDR2 YYREEE (reference sequence). The CDR3 length is 14 residues. Trimming removed 4 bases at V and 6 bases at J, with 16 bases between. CDR3 bases: TGTGCCAGCAGCAGGGTGGGAGAGCTTCATGGCTACACCTTC. It codes for CASSRVGELHGYTF.